The rows below give T cell receptor beta chains drawn from one sample of a study of CD8 T cells in ankylosing spondylitis. TCRdb used MiXCR to reprocess the 5' RACE reads, holding one entry per CDR3 protein. The sample has roughly 230,000 distinct CDR3 sequences, roughly a tenth seen once; the top ten hold approximately 2.5%. The sample consisted of blood, either unsorted or a sorted T cell fraction (not recorded which). These receptors came from a male donor with ankylosing spondylitis or in good health (not recorded which). Each CDR3 is given with its conserved first and last residue. Each record gives: clone size, V gene, D gene, J gene, CDR3 protein, CDR3 DNA. The D gene is left open where the match is weak. A row's size may be missing; if present it is once, few, many or a size class.

>-|TRBV12-3/TRBV12-4|TRBD2|TRBJ2-5
CASTPRAGGYQETQYF
TGTGCCAGCACCCCCCGAGCGGGAGGGTACCAAGAGACCCAGTACTTC
>many|TRBV5-1|-|TRBJ2-3
CASSLGDERDTQYF
TGCGCCAGCAGCTTGGGGGACGAGAGGGATACGCAGTATTTT
>-|TRBV4-1|TRBD1|TRBJ1-5
CASSQGQGQPQHF
TGCGCCAGCAGCCAGGGACAGGGTCAGCCCCAGCATTTT
>many|TRBV12-3/TRBV12-4|TRBD1|TRBJ2-3
CASSAGQGNTDTQYF
TGTGCCAGCAGTGCGGGACAGGGAAACACAGATACGCAGTATTTT
>many|TRBV6-2/TRBV6-3|-|TRBJ2-3
CASSSLRADRDTQYF
TGTGCCAGCAGTTCCCTAAGAGCGGACCGAGATACGCAGTATTTT
>many|TRBV9|TRBD2|TRBJ2-1
CASSVEGLAVPYNEQFF
TGTGCCAGCAGCGTAGAGGGACTAGCCGTCCCCTACAATGAGCAGTTCTTC
>many|TRBV30|TRBD1|TRBJ2-7
CAWSSPRGQGSYEQYF
TGTGCCTGGAGTAGCCCGCGGGGACAGGGCTCCTACGAGCAGTACTTC
>many|TRBV12-3/TRBV12-4|-|TRBJ1-6
CASSLGSSNSPLHF
TGTGCCAGCAGTTTGGGCAGTAGTAATTCACCCCTCCACTTT
>many|TRBV5-1|-|TRBJ1-3
CASSLGPVDSGNTIYF
TGCGCCAGCAGCTTGGGGCCGGTCGACTCTGGAAACACCATATATTTT
>many|TRBV12-3/TRBV12-4|-|TRBJ1-5
CASTKGSYQPQHF
TGTGCCAGCACCAAAGGCAGCTATCAGCCCCAGCATTTT